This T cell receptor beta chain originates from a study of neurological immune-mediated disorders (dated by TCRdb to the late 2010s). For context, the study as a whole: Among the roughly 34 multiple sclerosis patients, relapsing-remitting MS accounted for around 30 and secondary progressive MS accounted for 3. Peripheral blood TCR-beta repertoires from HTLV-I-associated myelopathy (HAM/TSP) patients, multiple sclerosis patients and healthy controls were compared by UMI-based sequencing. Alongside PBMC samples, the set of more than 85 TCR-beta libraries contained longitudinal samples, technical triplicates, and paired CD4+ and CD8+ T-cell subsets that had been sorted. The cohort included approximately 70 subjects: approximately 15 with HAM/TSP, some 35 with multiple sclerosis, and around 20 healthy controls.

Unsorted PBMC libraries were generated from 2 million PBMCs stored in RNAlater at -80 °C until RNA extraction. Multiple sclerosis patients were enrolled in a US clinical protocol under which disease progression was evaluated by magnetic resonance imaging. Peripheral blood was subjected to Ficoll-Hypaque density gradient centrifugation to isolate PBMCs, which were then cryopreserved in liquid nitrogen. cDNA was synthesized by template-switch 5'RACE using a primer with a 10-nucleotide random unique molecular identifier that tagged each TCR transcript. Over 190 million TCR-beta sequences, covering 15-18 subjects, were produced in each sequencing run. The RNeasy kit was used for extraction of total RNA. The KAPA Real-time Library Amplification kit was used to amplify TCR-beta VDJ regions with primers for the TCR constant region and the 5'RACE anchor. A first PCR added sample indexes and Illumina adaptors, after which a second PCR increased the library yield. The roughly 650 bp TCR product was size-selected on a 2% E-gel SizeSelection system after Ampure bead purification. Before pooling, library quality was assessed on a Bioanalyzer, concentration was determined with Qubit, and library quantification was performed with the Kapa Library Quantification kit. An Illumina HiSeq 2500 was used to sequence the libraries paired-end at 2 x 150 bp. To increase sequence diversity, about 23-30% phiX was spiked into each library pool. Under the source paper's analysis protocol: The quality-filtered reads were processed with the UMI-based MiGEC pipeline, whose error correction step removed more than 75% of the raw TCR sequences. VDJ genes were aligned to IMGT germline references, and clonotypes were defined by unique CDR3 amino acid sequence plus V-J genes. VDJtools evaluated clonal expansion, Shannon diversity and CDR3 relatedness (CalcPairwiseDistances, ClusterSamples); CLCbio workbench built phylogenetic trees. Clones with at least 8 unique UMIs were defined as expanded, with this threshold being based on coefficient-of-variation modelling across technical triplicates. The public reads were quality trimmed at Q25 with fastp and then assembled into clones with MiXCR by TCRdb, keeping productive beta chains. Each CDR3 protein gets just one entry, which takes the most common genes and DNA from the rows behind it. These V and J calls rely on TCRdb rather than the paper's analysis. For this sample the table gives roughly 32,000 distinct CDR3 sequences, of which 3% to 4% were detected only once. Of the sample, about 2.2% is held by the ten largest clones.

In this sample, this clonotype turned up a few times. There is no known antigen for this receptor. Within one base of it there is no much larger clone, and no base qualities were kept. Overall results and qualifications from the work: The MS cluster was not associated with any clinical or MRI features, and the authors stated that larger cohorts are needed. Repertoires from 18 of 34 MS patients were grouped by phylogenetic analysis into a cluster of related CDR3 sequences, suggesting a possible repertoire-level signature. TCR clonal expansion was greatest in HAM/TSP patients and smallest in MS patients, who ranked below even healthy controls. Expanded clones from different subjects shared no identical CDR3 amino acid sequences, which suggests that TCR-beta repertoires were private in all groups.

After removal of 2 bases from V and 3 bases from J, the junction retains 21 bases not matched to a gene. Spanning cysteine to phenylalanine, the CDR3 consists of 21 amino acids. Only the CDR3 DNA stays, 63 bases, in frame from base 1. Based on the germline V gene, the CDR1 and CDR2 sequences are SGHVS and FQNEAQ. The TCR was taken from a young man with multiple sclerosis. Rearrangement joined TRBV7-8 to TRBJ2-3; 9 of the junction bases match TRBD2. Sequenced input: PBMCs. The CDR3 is CASSLRVTSGLTRIVTDTQYF. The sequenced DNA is TGTGCCAGCAGCTTAAGGGTGACTAGCGGACTGACCCGAATAGTGACAGATACGCAGTATTTT.